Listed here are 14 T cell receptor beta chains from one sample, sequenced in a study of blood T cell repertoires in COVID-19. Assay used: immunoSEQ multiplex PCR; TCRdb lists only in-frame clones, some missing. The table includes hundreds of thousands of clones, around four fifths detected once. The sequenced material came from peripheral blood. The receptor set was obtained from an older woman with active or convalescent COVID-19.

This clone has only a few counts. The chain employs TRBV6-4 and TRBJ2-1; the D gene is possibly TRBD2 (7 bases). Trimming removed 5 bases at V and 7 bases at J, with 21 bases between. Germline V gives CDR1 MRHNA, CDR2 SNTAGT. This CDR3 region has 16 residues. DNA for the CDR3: TGTGCCAGCAGTCCTCAGGGGAGCGGGAATACGAATGAGCAGTTCTTC. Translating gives CASSPQGSGNTNEQFF.

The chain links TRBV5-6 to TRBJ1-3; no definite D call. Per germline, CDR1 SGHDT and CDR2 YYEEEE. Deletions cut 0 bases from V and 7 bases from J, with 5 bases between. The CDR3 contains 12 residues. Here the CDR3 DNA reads TGTGCCAGCAGCTTGGGGGAGAACACCATATATTTT. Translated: CASSLGENTIYF. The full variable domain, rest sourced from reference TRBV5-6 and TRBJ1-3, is DAGVTQSPTHLIKTRGQQVTLRCSPKSGHDTVSWYQQALGQGPQFIFQYYEEEERQRGNFPDRFSGHQFPNYSSELNVNALLLGDSALYLCASSLGENTIYFGEGSWLTVV.

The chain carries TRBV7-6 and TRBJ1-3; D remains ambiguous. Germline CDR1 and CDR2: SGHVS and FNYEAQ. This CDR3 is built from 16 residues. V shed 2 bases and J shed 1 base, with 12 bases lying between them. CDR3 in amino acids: CASSLREPVSGNTIYF. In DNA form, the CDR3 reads TGTGCCAGCAGCTTACGGGAGCCTGTATCTGGAAACACCATATATTTT.

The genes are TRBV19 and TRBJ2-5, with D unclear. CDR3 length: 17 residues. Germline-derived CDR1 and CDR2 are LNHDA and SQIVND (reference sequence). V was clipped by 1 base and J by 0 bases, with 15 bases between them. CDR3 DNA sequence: TGTGCCAGTAGTATAGGGCAGCGAGATTTGTACCAAGAGACCCAGTACTTC. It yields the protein CASSIGQRDLYQETQYF.

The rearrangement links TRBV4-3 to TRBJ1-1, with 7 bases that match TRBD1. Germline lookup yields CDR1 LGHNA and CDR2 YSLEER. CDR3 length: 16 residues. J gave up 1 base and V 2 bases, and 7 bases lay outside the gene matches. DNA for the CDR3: TGCGCCAGCAGCCAAAGGCCCGGGACAGCGAACACTGAAGCTTTCTTT. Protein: CASSQRPGTANTEAFF.

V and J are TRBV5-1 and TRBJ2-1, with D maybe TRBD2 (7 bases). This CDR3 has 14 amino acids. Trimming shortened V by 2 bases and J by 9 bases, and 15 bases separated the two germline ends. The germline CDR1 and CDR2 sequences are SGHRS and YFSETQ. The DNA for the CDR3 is TGCGCCAGCAGCTTAGGGGGAGAGCGGGGTGAGCAGTTCTTC. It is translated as CASSLGGERGEQFF.

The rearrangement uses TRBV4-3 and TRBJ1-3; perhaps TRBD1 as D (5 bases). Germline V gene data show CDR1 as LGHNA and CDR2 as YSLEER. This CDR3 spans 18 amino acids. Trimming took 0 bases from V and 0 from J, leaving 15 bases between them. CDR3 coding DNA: TGCGCCAGCAGCCAAGAGACTTTTCAGGGCGTCTCTGGAAACACCATATATTTT. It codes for CASSQETFQGVSGNTIYF.

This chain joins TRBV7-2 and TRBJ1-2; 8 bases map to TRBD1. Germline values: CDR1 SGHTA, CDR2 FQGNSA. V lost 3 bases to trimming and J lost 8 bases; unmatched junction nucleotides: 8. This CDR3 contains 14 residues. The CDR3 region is CASSFGQGVGGYTF. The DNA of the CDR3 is TGTGCCAGCAGCTTCGGACAGGGCGTCGGAGGCTACACCTTC.

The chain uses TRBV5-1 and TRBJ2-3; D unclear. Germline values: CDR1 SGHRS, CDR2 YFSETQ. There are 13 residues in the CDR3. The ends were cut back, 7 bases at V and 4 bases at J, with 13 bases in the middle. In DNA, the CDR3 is TGCGCCAGCGCCCCCTACGGTCCAGATACGCAGTATTTT. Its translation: CASAPYGPDTQYF.

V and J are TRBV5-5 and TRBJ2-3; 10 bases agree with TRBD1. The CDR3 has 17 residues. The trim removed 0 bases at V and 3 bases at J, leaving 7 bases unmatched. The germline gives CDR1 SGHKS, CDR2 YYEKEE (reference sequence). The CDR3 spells CASSLAAGQGVTDTQYF. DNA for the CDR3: TGTGCCAGCAGCTTGGCTGCTGGACAGGGGGTTACAGATACGCAGTATTTT.

As DNA, the CDR3 is TGTGCCCTTAGCGGGGGGGACTTACCGTTTATCTACAATGAGCAGTTCTTC. This gives the protein CALSGGDLPFIYNEQFF. The chain joins TRBV11-3 to TRBJ2-1; the match to TRBD2 covers 11 bases. The germline CDR1 and CDR2 sequences are SGHNT and YENEEA. With V trimmed by 11 bases and J by 3 bases, 15 bases remained unmatched. This CDR3 has 17 residues. Based on the CDR3 plus reference TRBV11-3 and TRBJ2-1, the full variable domain is EAGVVQSPRYKIIEKKQPVAFWCNPISGHNTLYWYLQNLGQGPELLIRYENEEAVDDSQLPKDRFSAERLKGVDSTLKIQPAELGDSAVYLCALSGGDLPFIYNEQFFGPGTRLTVL.

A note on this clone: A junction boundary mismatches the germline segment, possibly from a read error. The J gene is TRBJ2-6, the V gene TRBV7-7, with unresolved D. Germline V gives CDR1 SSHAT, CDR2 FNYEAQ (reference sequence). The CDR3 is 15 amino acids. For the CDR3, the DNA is TGTGCTAGCAGCTTATCCCTCTCTGGGGCCAACGTCCTGACTTTC. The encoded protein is CASSLSLSGANVLTF.

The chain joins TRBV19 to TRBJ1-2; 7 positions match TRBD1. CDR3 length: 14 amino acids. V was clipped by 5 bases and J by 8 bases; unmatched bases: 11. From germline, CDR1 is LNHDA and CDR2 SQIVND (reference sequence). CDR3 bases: TGTGCCAGTAGTCACCAGGGACAGACAGGAGGCTACACCTTC. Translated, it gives CASSHQGQTGGYTF.

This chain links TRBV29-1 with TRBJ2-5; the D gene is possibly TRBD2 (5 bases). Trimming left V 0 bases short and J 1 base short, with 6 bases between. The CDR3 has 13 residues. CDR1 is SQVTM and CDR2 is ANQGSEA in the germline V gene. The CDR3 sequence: CSVEDRGQETQYF. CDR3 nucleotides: TGCAGCGTTGAAGATCGGGGCCAAGAGACCCAGTACTTC.